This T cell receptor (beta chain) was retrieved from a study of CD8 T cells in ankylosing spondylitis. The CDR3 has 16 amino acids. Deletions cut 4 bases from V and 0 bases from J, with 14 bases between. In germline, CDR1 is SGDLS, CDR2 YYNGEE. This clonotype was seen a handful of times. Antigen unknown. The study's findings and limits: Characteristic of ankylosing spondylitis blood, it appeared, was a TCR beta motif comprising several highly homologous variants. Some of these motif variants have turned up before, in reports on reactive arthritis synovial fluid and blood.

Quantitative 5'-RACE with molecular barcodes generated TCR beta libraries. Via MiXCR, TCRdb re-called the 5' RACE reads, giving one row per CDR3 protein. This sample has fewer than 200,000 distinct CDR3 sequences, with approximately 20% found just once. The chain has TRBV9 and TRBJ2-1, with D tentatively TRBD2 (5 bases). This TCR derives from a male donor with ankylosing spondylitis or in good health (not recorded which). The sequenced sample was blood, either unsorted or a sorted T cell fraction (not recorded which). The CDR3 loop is CASSLDGESSYNEQFF. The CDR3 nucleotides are TGTGCCAGCAGCCTTGACGGGGAAAGCTCCTACAATGAGCAGTTCTTC.